Listed here are 20 T cell receptor beta chains from one sample, sequenced in a study of OX40 agonist ivuxolimab in advanced cancers. The assay was immunoSEQ multiplex PCR, and TCRdb's table has in-frame clones only and misses some. Here the sample spans fewer than 100,000 clones, 84% being singletons. This material consisted of CD4+ or CD8+ T cells sorted from blood, taken in a trial of the OX40 agonist ivuxolimab. The receptors come from an adult with an advanced solid tumor such as melanoma, head and neck, liver or kidney cancer.

The sample holds one count of this clone. This chain joins TRBV2 and TRBJ2-1; 8 nucleotides match TRBD1. V was pared by 5 bases and J by 2 bases, with 2 bases of the junction left unmatched. CDR1 is SNHLY, CDR2 FYNNEI, per germline. The CDR3 runs 14 residues. The CDR3 is CASSLDRAYNEQFF. In DNA form, the CDR3 reads TGTGCCAGCAGTTTGGACAGGGCCTACAATGAGCAGTTCTTC.

The chain uses TRBV5-4 and TRBJ2-1, with 10 bases that match TRBD2. Germline lookup yields CDR1 SGHNT and CDR2 YYREEE (reference sequence). With 2 bases clipped from V and 5 bases from J, the junction kept 4 bases outside the gene matches. This CDR3 is 15 amino acids long. CDR3 sequence reads: CASSFSGGRNNEQFF. CDR3 bases: TGTGCCAGCAGCTTTAGCGGGGGGAGAAACAATGAGCAGTTCTTC.

This chain connects TRBV7-8 to TRBJ2-1; D gene unclear. There are 15 residues in the CDR3. Looked up from germline, CDR1 is SGHVS and CDR2 is FQNEAQ. The V gene lost 2 bases and the J gene lost 0 bases, with 8 bases spanning the gap. The CDR3 region is CASSLWSGSYNEQFF. CDR3 in DNA: TGTGCCAGCAGCTTATGGTCTGGCTCCTACAATGAGCAGTTCTTC.

As concerns this clone: One end of the junction is discordant with germline, which a read error may explain. This chain connects TRBV6-1 to TRBJ2-2; unclear D gene. Germline CDR1 reads MNHNS; CDR2 reads SASEGT. This CDR3 has 14 residues. The CDR3 is CAGSSMGKAGELFF. The DNA of the CDR3 is TGTGCCGGCAGTAGTATGGGGAAAGCCGGGGAGCTGTTTTTT.

The rearrangement uses TRBV28 and TRBJ2-1; 9 nucleotides line up with TRBD1. This CDR3 spans 14 amino acids. Germline CDR1 is MDHEN and CDR2 is SYDVKM. V dropped 4 bases and J dropped 7; count of bases not matched to a gene: 5. This CDR3 is CASSSRTGVNEQFF. CDR3 in DNA: TGTGCCAGCAGTTCGCGGACAGGGGTAAATGAGCAGTTCTTC.

The J gene is TRBJ1-3, the V gene TRBV12-5; D gene uncertain. V lost 1 base to trimming and J lost 3 bases, with 1 base between them. CDR3 length equals 12 residues. Germline V gene lookup returns CDR1 LGHNT and CDR2 FRNRAP. CDR3 protein: CASGLGGNTIYF. The CDR3 region has the DNA TGTGCTAGTGGTTTGGGTGGAAACACCATATATTTT.

The chain joins TRBV6-5 to TRBJ1-2; a weak D match, TRBD1 (6 bases). Germline CDR1 reads MNHEY; CDR2 reads SVGAGI. CDR3 length: 13 amino acids. V was pared by 2 bases and J by 5 bases, with 9 bases between. The CDR3 DNA sequence: TGTGCCAGCAGTTACGACCAGGGGTATGGCTACACCTTC. Its protein product is CASSYDQGYGYTF.

V and J are TRBV4-2 and TRBJ1-2; possibly TRBD1 for D (5 bases). CDR3 length: 14 residues. Germline CDR1 LGHNA, CDR2 YNFKEQ. V lost 3 bases, J lost 0 bases, and 8 bases lay in between. This CDR3 reads CASSQGLANYGYTF. The DNA of the CDR3 is TGTGCCAGCAGCCAGGGGCTCGCTAACTATGGCTACACCTTC.

The chain joins TRBV30 to TRBJ2-7, with 8 bases identical to TRBD2. The CDR3 runs to 15 residues. Germline V gives CDR1 GTSNPN, CDR2 SVGIG (reference sequence). V dropped 3 bases and J dropped 6; count of bases not matched to a gene: 13. CDR3 amino acids: CAWRARGAGEFEQYF. DNA of the CDR3: TGTGCCTGGAGAGCCCGAGGAGCGGGAGAGTTCGAGCAGTACTTC.

The rearrangement links TRBV2 to TRBJ1-4; D perhaps matches TRBD1 (5 bases). The germline V and J ends were trimmed by 2 bases and 10 bases, with 14 bases remaining between them. From germline, CDR1 is SNHLY and CDR2 FYNNEI. This CDR3 region has 14 residues. CDR3 nucleotide sequence: TGTGCCAGCAGTGAACGGGGGGTCGGCCCAAAACTGTTTTTT. Its translation is CASSERGVGPKLFF. Full variable domain (missing parts from reference TRBV2 and TRBJ1-4): EPEVTQTPSHQVTQMGQEVILRCVPISNHLYFYWYRQILGQKVEFLVSFYNNEISEKSEIFDDQFSVERPDGSNFTLKIRSTKLEDSAMYFCASSERGVGPKLFFGSGTQLSVL.

On this clone: Other nucleotide sequences from this sample produce the same CDR3. The gene calls are TRBV5-1 and TRBJ2-5, with 7 bases matching TRBD1. The length of the CDR3 is 14 residues. V lost 2 bases and J lost 1; bases outside the gene matches: 2. Germline V CDR1 and CDR2: SGHRS, YFSETQ. The CDR3 DNA is TGCGCCAGCAGCTTATCAGGGGGCCAAGAGACCCAGTACTTC. Its protein is CASSLSGGQETQYF.

In this sample, this clone turned up once. The genes are TRBV21-1 and TRBJ1-1. TRBV21-1 is a recognized pseudogene. The CDR3 extends over 14 amino acids. In DNA form, the CDR3 reads TGTGCCAGCAGCAGAGGGCCCTATAACACTGAAGCTTTCTTT. Translating it yields CASSRGPYNTEAFF.

The V and J genes are TRBV6-5 and TRBJ1-3; unclear D gene. V dropped 8 bases and J dropped 2 bases, with 4 bases sitting between them. The CDR3 consists of 11 residues. Germline V CDR1 and CDR2: MNHEY, SVGAGI. The CDR3 DNA reads as TGTGCCAGCTCGGCTGGAAACACCATATATTTT. Amino acid sequence: CASSAGNTIYF.

In regard to this clone: Its ends do not fully match the called genes, so a read error is possible. The chain links TRBV7-2 to TRBJ1-5, with D tentatively TRBD1 (6 bases). The CDR3 is made up of 15 amino acids. CDR1 is SGHTA, CDR2 FQGNSA, per germline. The CDR3, as DNA: TGTGCCAGCAGCTCCGAGGGGGGAACGAATCGGCCCCAGCATTTT. Protein product: CASSSEGGTNRPQHF.

The CDR3 region has the DNA TGCGCCAGCAGCTTGGACCCGGGGGTGAGCTATGGCTACACCTTC. Protein product: CASSLDPGVSYGYTF. The rearrangement joins TRBV5-1 to TRBJ1-2, with a tentative D call TRBD1 (5 bases). The V and J ends lost 0 bases and 4 bases respectively, with 13 bases between them. Germline CDR1 SGHRS, CDR2 YFSETQ. The CDR3 is 15 amino acids.

The V and J genes are TRBV19 and TRBJ1-2; D unclear. The CDR3 length is 16 residues. V shed 6 bases and J shed 4 bases, with 21 bases lying between them. Looked up from germline, CDR1 is LNHDA and CDR2 is SQIVND (reference sequence). CDR3 region: CASSRGRSIGGYGYTF. The DNA for the CDR3 is TGTGCCAGTAGCCGTGGACGGTCCATTGGCGGCTATGGCTACACCTTC.

The chain joins TRBV11-2 to TRBJ2-3, with a weak D call TRBD2 (5 bases). Germline loops: CDR1 SGHAT, CDR2 FQNNGV. The ends were cut back, 2 bases at V and 0 bases at J, with 9 bases in the middle. The CDR3 is 15 residues long. The DNA of the CDR3 is TGTGCCAGCAGCTTAAAAGCGGTTAGCACAGATACGCAGTATTTT. It translates to CASSLKAVSTDTQYF.

The J gene is TRBJ2-7, the V gene TRBV2; D gene unclear. V lost 6 bases and J lost 3, with 6 bases in between. The CDR3 has 11 amino acids. CDR1 and CDR2 (germline): SNHLY, FYNNEI. DNA for the CDR3: TGTGCCAGCAGCGGGTACTACGAGCAGTACTTC. This encodes CASSGYYEQYF.

The rearrangement links TRBV18 to TRBJ2-7; 8 bases align to TRBD1. The CDR3 sequence is 15 residues long. With 2 bases clipped from V and 3 bases from J, the junction kept 6 bases outside the gene matches. The germline CDR1 and CDR2 sequences are KGHSH and LQKENI. The CDR3 is CASSPTAQGVYEQYF. Written as DNA, the CDR3 is TGTGCCAGCTCACCAACCGCACAGGGGGTCTACGAGCAGTACTTC.

This sequence joins TRBV28 and TRBJ1-2, with 8 bases lining up with TRBD1. CDR1 and CDR2 from the germline V gene are MDHEN and SYDVKM. The trim removed 8 bases at V and 6 bases at J, leaving 8 bases unmatched. CDR3 length equals 13 residues. DNA for the CDR3: TGTGCCAGCTGGGGGGCAGGGGGCGATGGCTACACCTTC. This translates into CASWGAGGDGYTF.